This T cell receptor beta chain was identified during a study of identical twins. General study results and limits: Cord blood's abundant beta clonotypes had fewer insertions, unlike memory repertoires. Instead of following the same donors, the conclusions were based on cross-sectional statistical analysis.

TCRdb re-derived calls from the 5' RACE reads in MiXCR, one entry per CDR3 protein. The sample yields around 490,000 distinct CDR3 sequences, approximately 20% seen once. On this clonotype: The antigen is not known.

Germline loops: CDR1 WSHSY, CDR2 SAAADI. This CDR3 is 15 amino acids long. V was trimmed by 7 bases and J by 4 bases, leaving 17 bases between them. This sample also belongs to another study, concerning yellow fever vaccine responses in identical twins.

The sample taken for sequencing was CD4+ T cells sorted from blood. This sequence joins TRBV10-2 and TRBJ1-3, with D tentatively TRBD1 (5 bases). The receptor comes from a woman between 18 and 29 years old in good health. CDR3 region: CASTSGGADGNTIYF. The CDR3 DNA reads TGCGCCAGCACCTCTGGAGGGGCGGACGGAAACACCATATATTTT.